Listed below are T cell receptor beta chains from one sample, sequenced in a study of OX40 agonist ivuxolimab in advanced cancers. This table comes from immunoSEQ multiplex PCR, and its TCRdb copy is limited to in-frame clones, with some not included. The table lists fewer than 6,000 clones, 60% to 70% of them singletons. The specimen was CD4+ or CD8+ T cells sorted from blood, collected in a trial of the OX40 agonist ivuxolimab. All receptors derive from an adult with an advanced solid tumor such as melanoma, head and neck, liver or kidney cancer. Both conserved end residues are part of each CDR3. A D gene is named only where the DNA matches it firmly. A row's size may be missing; if present it is once, few, many or a size class.

D gene: TRBD1; CDR3 length: 16; J gene: TRBJ2-2; clone size: few; V gene: TRBV6-6; CDR3 DNA: TGTGCCAGCAGTCCCCAGGGGGCTTCGACCCCGATCGGGCTGTTTTTT; CDR3 protein: CASSPQGASTPIGLFF
D gene: NA; CDR3 length: 14; J gene: TRBJ2-1; clone size: NA; V gene: TRBV27; CDR3 DNA: TGTGCCAGCAGTACAACGACAGGGACTAATGAGCAGTTCTTC; CDR3 protein: CASSTTTGTNEQFF
D gene: NA; CDR3 length: 16; J gene: TRBJ2-1; clone size: NA; V gene: TRBV27; CDR3 DNA: TGTGCCAGCAGTCCGCCGGGACTCACCTCCTACAATGAGCAGTTCTTC; CDR3 protein: CASSPPGLTSYNEQFF
D gene: TRBD1; CDR3 length: 15; J gene: TRBJ2-7; clone size: once; V gene: TRBV15; CDR3 DNA: TGTGCCACCAGCAGAGCTGGGACAGGGAGGGTCGAGCAGTACTTC; CDR3 protein: CATSRAGTGRVEQYF
D gene: NA; CDR3 length: 12; J gene: TRBJ1-1; clone size: NA; V gene: TRBV4-2; CDR3 DNA: TGTGCCAGCAGCCCTGGGGGCACCCAAGCTTTCTTT; CDR3 protein: CASSPGGTQAFF
D gene: NA; CDR3 length: 15; J gene: TRBJ1-1; clone size: few; V gene: TRBV7-8; CDR3 DNA: TGTGCCAGCAGCCTTAGCGACGGCGGGGGGACTGAAGCTTTCTTT; CDR3 protein: CASSLSDGGGTEAFF
D gene: NA; CDR3 length: 14; J gene: TRBJ2-1; clone size: few; V gene: TRBV7-8; CDR3 DNA: TGTGCCAGCAGCTTACTCACACCGGACAATGAGCAGTTCTTC; CDR3 protein: CASSLLTPDNEQFF
D gene: TRBD1; CDR3 length: 17; J gene: TRBJ2-2; clone size: few; V gene: TRBV9; CDR3 DNA: TGTGCCAGCAGCGAGGGGCGAAGGGGGCCAGACACCGGGGAGCTGTTTTTT; CDR3 protein: CASSEGRRGPDTGELFF
D gene: NA; CDR3 length: 13; J gene: TRBJ2-7; clone size: NA; V gene: TRBV6-1; CDR3 DNA: TGTGCCAGCAGTGACAGGGGATACTACGAGCAGTACTTC; CDR3 protein: CASSDRGYYEQYF
D gene: TRBD1; CDR3 length: 15; J gene: TRBJ2-5; clone size: NA; V gene: TRBV28; CDR3 DNA: TGTGCCAGCAGTTTTGGACAGGGCAGACGAGAGACCCAGTACTTC; CDR3 protein: CASSFGQGRRETQYF
D gene: NA; CDR3 length: 15; J gene: TRBJ2-7; clone size: NA; V gene: TRBV2; CDR3 DNA: TGTGCCAGCAGTTACCAGGAAGAGACCACCTACGAGCAGTACTTC; CDR3 protein: CASSYQEETTYEQYF
D gene: NA; CDR3 length: 16; J gene: TRBJ2-7; clone size: medium-sized; V gene: TRBV4-2; CDR3 DNA: TGTGCCAGCAGCCAAGATGCAGGGTCTGGCTCCTACGAGCAGTACTTC; CDR3 protein: CASSQDAGSGSYEQYF
D gene: NA; CDR3 length: 14; J gene: TRBJ1-2; clone size: NA; V gene: TRBV10-3; CDR3 DNA: TGTGCCATCAATTCGGGGGGCTTTAACTATGGCTACACCTTC; CDR3 protein: CAINSGGFNYGYTF
D gene: NA; CDR3 length: 13; J gene: TRBJ2-1; clone size: NA; V gene: TRBV6-5; CDR3 DNA: TGTGCCAGCAGTCCCGGGGGATTCAATGAGCAGTTCTTC; CDR3 protein: CASSPGGFNEQFF
D gene: NA; CDR3 length: 14; J gene: TRBJ2-7; clone size: NA; V gene: TRBV27; CDR3 DNA: TGTGCCAGCAGTTTATCGGAGGTGTCCCACGAGCAGTACTTC; CDR3 protein: CASSLSEVSHEQYF
D gene: NA; CDR3 length: 14; J gene: TRBJ2-7; clone size: many; V gene: TRBV14; CDR3 DNA: TGTGCCAGCAGCCAACCGGACAGACACTACGAGCAGTACTTC; CDR3 protein: CASSQPDRHYEQYF
D gene: NA; CDR3 length: 14; J gene: TRBJ1-1; clone size: NA; V gene: TRBV7-9; CDR3 DNA: TGTGCCAGCAGCCTCGCAGGCCAGAACACTGAAGCTTTCTTT; CDR3 protein: CASSLAGQNTEAFF
D gene: TRBD2; CDR3 length: 14; J gene: TRBJ2-7; clone size: NA; V gene: TRBV6-5; CDR3 DNA: TGTGCCAGCAGTGATATTGGGAGGGCATACGAGCAGTACTTC; CDR3 protein: CASSDIGRAYEQYF
D gene: NA; CDR3 length: 15; J gene: TRBJ2-2; clone size: NA; V gene: TRBV7-9; CDR3 DNA: TGTGCCAGCAGCCCGGACACCTCGAACACCGGGGAGCTGTTTTTT; CDR3 protein: CASSPDTSNTGELFF
D gene: TRBD1; CDR3 length: 17; J gene: TRBJ2-7; clone size: few; V gene: TRBV5-4; CDR3 DNA: TGTGCCAGCAGCCCCGATCCCTGGGACAGGGCGGCACACGAGCAGTACTTC; CDR3 protein: CASSPDPWDRAAHEQYF
D gene: NA; CDR3 length: 15; J gene: TRBJ2-7; clone size: NA; V gene: TRBV23-1; CDR3 DNA: TGCGCCAGCAGTTCCATAGGCGGGAACTCCTACGAGCAGTACTTC; CDR3 protein: CASSSIGGNSYEQYF
D gene: TRBD1; CDR3 length: 13; J gene: TRBJ2-7; clone size: NA; V gene: TRBV5-1; CDR3 DNA: TGCGCCAGCAGCCTCCGACAGGGCCACGAGCAGTACTTC; CDR3 protein: CASSLRQGHEQYF
D gene: NA; CDR3 length: 14; J gene: TRBJ2-7; clone size: medium-sized; V gene: TRBV4-3; CDR3 DNA: TGCGCCAGCAGCCAAGAAATCCTCGGCTACGAGCAGTACTTC; CDR3 protein: CASSQEILGYEQYF
D gene: NA; CDR3 length: 14; J gene: TRBJ2-5; clone size: NA; V gene: TRBV7-9; CDR3 DNA: TGTGCCAGCAGAGGAACAGGGTATTGGGAGACCCAGTACTTC; CDR3 protein: CASRGTGYWETQYF
D gene: NA; CDR3 length: 16; J gene: TRBJ2-7; clone size: few; V gene: TRBV4-3; CDR3 DNA: TGCGCCAGCAGCCAAGAAGTCGGGACTCTATCCTACGAGCAGTACTTC; CDR3 protein: CASSQEVGTLSYEQYF
D gene: TRBD2; CDR3 length: 18; J gene: TRBJ2-3; clone size: NA; V gene: TRBV7-9; CDR3 DNA: TGTGCCAGCAGCTCTCCCTTGGCTAGCGGGGGGGCAACAGATACGCAGTATTTT; CDR3 protein: CASSSPLASGGATDTQYF
D gene: NA; CDR3 length: 13; J gene: TRBJ2-1; clone size: once; V gene: TRBV4-2; CDR3 DNA: TGTGCCAGCAGCCAAGGGGGATACAATGAGCAGTTCTTC; CDR3 protein: CASSQGGYNEQFF
D gene: NA; CDR3 length: 15; J gene: TRBJ1-1; clone size: NA; V gene: TRBV7-9; CDR3 DNA: TGTGCCAGCAGCTTAGGGCAGGGGTTGAACACTGAAGCTTTCTTT; CDR3 protein: CASSLGQGLNTEAFF
D gene: NA; CDR3 length: 13; J gene: TRBJ2-2; clone size: NA; V gene: TRBV29-1; CDR3 DNA: TGCAGCGTTGGGGGGAACCAGGTCGGGGAGCTGTTTTTT; CDR3 protein: CSVGGNQVGELFF
D gene: NA; CDR3 length: 14; J gene: TRBJ1-1; clone size: few; V gene: TRBV5-5; CDR3 DNA: TGTGCCAGCAGCTTGATGGGGAAATTGACTGAAGCTTTCTTT; CDR3 protein: CASSLMGKLTEAFF